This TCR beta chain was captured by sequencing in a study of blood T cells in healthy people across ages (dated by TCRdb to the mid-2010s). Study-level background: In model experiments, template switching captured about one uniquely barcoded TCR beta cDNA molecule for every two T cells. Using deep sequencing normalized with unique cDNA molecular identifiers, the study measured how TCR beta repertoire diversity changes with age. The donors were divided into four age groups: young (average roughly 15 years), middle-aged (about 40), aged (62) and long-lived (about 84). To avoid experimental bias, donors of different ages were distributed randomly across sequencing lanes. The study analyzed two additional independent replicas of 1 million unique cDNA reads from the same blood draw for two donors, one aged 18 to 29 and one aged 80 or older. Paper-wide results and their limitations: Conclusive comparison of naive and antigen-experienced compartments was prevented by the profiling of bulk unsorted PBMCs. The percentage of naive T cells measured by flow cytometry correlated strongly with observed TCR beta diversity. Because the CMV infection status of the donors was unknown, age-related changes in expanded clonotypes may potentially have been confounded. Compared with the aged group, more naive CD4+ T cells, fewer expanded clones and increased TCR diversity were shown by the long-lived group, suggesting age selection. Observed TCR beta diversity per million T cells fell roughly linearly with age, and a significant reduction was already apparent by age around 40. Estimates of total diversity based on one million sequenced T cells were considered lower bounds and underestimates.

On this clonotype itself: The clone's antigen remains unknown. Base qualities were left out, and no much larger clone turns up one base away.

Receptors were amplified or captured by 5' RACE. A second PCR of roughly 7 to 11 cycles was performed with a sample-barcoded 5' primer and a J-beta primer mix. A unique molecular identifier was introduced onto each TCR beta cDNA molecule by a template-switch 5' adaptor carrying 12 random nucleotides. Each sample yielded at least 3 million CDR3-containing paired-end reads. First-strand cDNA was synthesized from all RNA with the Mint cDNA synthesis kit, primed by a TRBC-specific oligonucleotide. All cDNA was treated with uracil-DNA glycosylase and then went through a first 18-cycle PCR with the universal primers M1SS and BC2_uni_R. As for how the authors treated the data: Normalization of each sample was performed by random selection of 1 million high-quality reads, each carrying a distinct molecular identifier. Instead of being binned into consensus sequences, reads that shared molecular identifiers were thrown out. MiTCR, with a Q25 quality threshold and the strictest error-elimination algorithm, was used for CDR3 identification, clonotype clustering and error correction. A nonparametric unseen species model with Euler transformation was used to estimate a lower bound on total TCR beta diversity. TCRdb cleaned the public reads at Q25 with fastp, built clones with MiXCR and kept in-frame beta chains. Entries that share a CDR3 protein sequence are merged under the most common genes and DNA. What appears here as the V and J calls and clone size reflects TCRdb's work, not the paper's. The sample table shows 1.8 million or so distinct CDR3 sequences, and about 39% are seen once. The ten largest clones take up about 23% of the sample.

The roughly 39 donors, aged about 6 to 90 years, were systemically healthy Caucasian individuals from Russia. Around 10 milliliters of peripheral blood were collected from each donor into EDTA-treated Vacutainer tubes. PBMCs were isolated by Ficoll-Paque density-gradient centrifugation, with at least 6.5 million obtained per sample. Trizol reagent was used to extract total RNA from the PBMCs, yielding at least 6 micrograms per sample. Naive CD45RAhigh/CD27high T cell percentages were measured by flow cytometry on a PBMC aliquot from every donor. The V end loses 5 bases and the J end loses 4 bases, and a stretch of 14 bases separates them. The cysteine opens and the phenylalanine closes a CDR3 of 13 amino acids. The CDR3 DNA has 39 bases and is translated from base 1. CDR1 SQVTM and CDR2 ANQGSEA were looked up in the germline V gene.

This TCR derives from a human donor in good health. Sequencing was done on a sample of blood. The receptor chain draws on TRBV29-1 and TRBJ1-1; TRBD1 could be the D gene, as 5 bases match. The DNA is TGCAGCGTTAGCGGGTTGAGGGGCACTGAAGCTTTCTTT. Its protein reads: CSVSGLRGTEAFF.